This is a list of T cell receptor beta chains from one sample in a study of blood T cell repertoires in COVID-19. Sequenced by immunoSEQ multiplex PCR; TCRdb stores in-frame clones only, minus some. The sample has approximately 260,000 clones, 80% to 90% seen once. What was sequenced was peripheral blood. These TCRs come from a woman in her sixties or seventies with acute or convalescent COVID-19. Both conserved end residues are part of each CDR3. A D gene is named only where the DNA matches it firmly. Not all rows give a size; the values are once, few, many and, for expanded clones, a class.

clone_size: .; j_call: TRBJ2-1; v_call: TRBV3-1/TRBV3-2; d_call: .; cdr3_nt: TGTGCCAGCAGCCGCCAACAGGGCTTTCAGTTCTTC; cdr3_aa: CASSRQQGFQFF
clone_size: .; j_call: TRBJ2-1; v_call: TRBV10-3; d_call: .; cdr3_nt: TGTGCAACCGGGACAAGCAATGAGCAGTTCTTC; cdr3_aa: CATGTSNEQFF
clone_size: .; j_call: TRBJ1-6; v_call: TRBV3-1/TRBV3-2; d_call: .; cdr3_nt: TGTGCCAGCAGCCAAGAGGCAGGGTCGGCACCCCTCCACTTT; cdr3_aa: CASSQEAGSAPLHF
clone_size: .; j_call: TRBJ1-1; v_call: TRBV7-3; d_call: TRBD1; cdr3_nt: TGTGCCAGCAGCTCATATAAGGACAGGGAAGCTTTCTTT; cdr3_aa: CASSSYKDREAFF
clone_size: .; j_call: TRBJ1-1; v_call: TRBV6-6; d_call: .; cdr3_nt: TGTGCCAGCAGTTACCAAATTACAGGGAATTCCCGAGCTTTCTTT; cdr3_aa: CASSYQITGNSRAFF
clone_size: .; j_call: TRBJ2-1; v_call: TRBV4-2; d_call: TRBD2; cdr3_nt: TGTGCCAGCAGCCAGGGACTAGCGGGGGGCGTAAACAATGAGCAGTTCTTC; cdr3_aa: CASSQGLAGGVNNEQFF
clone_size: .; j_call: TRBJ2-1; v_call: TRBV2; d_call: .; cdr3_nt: TGTGCCAGGAGCGGACTCTCCTACAATGAGCAGTTCTTC; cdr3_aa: CARSGLSYNEQFF
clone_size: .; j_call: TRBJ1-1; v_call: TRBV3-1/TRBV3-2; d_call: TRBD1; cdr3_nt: TGTGCCAGCAGCCAAATAGGACAGGGTGAAGCTTTCTTT; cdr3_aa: CASSQIGQGEAFF
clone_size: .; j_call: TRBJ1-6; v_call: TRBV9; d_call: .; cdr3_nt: TGTGCCAGCAGCGCAGACCGGACGGGAAATTCACCCCTCCACTTT; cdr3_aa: CASSADRTGNSPLHF
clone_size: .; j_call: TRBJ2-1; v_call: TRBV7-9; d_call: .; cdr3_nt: TGTGCCAGCAGCTTGGACTTGAGTGGGAATGAGCAGTTCTTC; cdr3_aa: CASSLDLSGNEQFF
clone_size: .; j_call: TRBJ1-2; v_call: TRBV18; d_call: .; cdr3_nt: TGTGCCAGCTCACCTGAGACAGCCTTCTATGGCTACACCTTC; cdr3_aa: CASSPETAFYGYTF
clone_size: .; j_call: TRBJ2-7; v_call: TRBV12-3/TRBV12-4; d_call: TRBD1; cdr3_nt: TGTGCCAGCAGTGCGGACAGGGGCTACGAGCAGTACTTC; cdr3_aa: CASSADRGYEQYF
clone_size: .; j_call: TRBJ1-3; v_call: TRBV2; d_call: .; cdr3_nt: TGTGCCAGCAGTGTACAGGGAAACACCATATATTTT; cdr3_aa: CASSVQGNTIYF
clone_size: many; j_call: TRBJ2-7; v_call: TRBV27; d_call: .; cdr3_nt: TGTGCCAGCAGTTTTTCCGGGACTGTTCTCTACGAGCAGTACTTC; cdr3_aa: CASSFSGTVLYEQYF
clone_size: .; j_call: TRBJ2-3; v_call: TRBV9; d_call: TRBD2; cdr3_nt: TGTGCCAGCAGCGCCTCTAGCGGGGAACGCGCAGATACGCAGTATTTT; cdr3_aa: CASSASSGERADTQYF
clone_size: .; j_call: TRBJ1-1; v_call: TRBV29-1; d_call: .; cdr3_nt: TGCAGTTTTTTCAGGGACACTGAAGCTTTCTTT; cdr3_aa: CSFFRDTEAFF
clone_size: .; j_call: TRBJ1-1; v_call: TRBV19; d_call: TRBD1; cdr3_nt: TGTGCCAGTAGTACGGGACAGGGGAACACTGAAGCTTTCTTT; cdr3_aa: CASSTGQGNTEAFF
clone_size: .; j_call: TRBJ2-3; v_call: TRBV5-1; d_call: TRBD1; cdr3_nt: TGCGCCAGCAGCTCGGGACAGGGTGTAAATACGCAGTATTTT; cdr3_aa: CASSSGQGVNTQYF
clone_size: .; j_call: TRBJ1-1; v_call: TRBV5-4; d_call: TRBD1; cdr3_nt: TGTGCCAGCAGCTTCGGGGCTGGGACAGGGGGCGCCCGGGACACTGAAGCTTTCTTT; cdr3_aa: CASSFGAGTGGARDTEAFF
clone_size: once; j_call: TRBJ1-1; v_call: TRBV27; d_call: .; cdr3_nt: TGTGCCAGCAGATTGACAGGCAACACTGAAGCTTTCTTT; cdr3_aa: CASRLTGNTEAFF
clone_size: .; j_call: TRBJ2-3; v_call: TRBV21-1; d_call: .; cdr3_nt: TGTGCCAGCCTCGGGACTAGCGGGGGGTTTACGCAGTATTTT; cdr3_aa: CASLGTSGGFTQYF
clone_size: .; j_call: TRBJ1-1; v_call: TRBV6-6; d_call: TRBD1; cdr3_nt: TGTGCCAGCAGTAACCGGGACAGGTTGGGCACTGAAGCTTTCTTT; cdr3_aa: CASSNRDRLGTEAFF
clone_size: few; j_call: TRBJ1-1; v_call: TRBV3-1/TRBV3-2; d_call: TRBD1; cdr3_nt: TGTGCCAGCAGCCTCAACAGGGGGAGCACTGAAGCTTTCTTT; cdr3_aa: CASSLNRGSTEAFF
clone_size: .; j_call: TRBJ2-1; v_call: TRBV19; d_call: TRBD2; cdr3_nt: TGTGCCAGTAGTACCGGGACTAGAGGGAGTGAGCAGTTCTTC; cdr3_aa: CASSTGTRGSEQFF
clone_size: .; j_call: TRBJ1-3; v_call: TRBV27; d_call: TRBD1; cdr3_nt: TGTGCCAGTAATGACGCCCGGGACAGTGTTTACTCTGGAAACACCATATATTTT; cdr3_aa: CASNDARDSVYSGNTIYF
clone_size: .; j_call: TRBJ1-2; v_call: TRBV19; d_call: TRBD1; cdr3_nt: TGTGCCAGTAGTGTCACCGGGACAGGGAGTGGGTACACCTTC; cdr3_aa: CASSVTGTGSGYTF
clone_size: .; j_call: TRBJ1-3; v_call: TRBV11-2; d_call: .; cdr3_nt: TGTGCCAGCAGCCCCGGGAGGAACACCATATATTTT; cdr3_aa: CASSPGRNTIYF
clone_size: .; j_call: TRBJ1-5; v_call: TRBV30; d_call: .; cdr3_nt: TGTGCCTGGAGTCGCCGACAGGTTCTACATCAGCCCCAGCATTTT; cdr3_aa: CAWSRRQVLHQPQHF
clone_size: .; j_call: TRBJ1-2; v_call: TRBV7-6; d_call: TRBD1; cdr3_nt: TGTGCCAGCAGCGAACAACCGGGACAGACAACTAACTATGGCTACACCTTC; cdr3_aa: CASSEQPGQTTNYGYTF
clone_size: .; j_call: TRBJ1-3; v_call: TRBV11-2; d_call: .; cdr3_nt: TGTGCCAGCAGCTTAGCGCCCGGCTCTGGAAACACCATATATTTT; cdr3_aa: CASSLAPGSGNTIYF
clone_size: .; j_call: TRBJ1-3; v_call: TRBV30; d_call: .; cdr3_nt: TGTGCCTGGAGTGGGGGGGGAGGGTACGCTGGAAACACCATATATTTT; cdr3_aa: CAWSGGGGYAGNTIYF
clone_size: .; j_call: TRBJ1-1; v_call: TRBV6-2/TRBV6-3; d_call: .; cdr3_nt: TGTGCCAGCAGTAGGAGGACGGGGGGGACTGAAGCTTTCTTT; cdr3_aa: CASSRRTGGTEAFF
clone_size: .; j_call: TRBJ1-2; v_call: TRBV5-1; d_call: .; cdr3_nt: TGCGCCAGCAGCTTAATCCCCCAGGGGCCCTATGCTAACTATGGCTACACCTTC; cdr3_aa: CASSLIPQGPYANYGYTF
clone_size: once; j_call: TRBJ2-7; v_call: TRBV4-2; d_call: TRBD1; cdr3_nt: TGTGCCAGCAGCCAAGGGACAGGGATGCTATCCTACGAGCAGTACTTC; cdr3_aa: CASSQGTGMLSYEQYF
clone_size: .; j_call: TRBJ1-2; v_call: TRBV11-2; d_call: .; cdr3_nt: TGTGCCAGCAGCTTAGACTCCCTAAACTATGGCTACACCTTC; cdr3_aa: CASSLDSLNYGYTF
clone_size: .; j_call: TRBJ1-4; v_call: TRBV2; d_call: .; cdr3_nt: TGTGCCAGCAATGAGGCCGGCAGGGTCGAAAAACTGTTTTTT; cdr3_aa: CASNEAGRVEKLFF
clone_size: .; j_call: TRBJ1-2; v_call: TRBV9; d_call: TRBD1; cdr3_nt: TGTGCCAGCAGCCCCCGTCCCGGGACAGGGACGGGGCACTATGGCTACACCTTC; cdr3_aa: CASSPRPGTGTGHYGYTF
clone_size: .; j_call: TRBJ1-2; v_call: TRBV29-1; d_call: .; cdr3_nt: TGCAGCGTTCTCACCCCGACAGTGCTCTATGGCTACACCTTC; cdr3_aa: CSVLTPTVLYGYTF
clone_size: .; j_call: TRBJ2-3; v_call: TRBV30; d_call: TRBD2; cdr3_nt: TGTGCCTGGAGCCGGGGACTAGACGCAGATACGCAGTATTTT; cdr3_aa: CAWSRGLDADTQYF
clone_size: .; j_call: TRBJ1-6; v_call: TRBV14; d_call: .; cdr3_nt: TGTGCCAGCAGCCAGTCGATGCGCTCACCCCTCCACTTT; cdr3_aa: CASSQSMRSPLHF
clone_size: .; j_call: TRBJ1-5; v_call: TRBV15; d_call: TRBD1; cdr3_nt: TGTGCCACCTCTCGGCAGGGGGTTAATCAGCCCCAGCATTTT; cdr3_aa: CATSRQGVNQPQHF
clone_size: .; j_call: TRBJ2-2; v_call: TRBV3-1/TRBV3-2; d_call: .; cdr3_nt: TGTGCCAGCAGCCAGTTTCCAGGGTACACCGGGGAGCTGTTTTTT; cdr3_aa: CASSQFPGYTGELFF
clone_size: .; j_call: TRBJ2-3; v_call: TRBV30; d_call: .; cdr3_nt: TGTGCCTGGAGTTTGGGCGATACGCAGTATTTT; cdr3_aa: CAWSLGDTQYF
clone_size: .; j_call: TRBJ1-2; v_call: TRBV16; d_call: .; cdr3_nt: TGTGCCAGCAGCCAATCGGAGGTTTCTGGCTACACCTTC; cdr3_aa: CASSQSEVSGYTF
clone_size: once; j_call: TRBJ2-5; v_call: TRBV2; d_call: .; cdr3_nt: TGTGCCAGCAGTGTCTTGACTCAAGAGACCCAGTACTTC; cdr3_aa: CASSVLTQETQYF
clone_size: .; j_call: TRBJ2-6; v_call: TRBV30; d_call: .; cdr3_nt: TGTGCCTGGAATGGGGCCCCGGGCGGGGCCAACGTCCTGACTTTC; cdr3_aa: CAWNGAPGGANVLTF
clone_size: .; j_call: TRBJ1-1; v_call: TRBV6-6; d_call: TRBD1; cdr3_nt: TGTGCCAGCGGGGTGACAGGGTCCATGAACACTGAAGCTTTCTTT; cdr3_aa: CASGVTGSMNTEAFF
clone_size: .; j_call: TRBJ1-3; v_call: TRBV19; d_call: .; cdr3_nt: TGTGCCAGTAGCAATCGGGGGATGACTGGAAACACCATATATTTT; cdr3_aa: CASSNRGMTGNTIYF
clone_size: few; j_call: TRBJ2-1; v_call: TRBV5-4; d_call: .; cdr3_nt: TGTGCCAGCAGCGGCGGCGGATCTATACTCAATGAGCAGTTCTTC; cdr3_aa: CASSGGGSILNEQFF
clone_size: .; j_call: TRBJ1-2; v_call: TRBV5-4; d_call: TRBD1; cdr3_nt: TGTGCCAGCAGCCAAGCGATAGCAGGGGGCGACTATGGCTACACCTTC; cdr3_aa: CASSQAIAGGDYGYTF